The rows below give T cell receptor beta chains drawn from one sample of a study of blood T cells in healthy people across ages. Via MiXCR, TCRdb re-called the 5' RACE reads, giving one row per CDR3 protein. The table includes approximately 800,000 distinct CDR3 sequences, roughly 64% detected once. The sample taken for sequencing was blood. The receptors stem from a man aged 25-45 years in good health. Both conserved end residues are part of each CDR3. A D gene is named only where the DNA matches it firmly. A row's size may be missing; if present it is once, few, many or a size class.

NA,TRBV6-1,NA,TRBJ1-1,12,CASSGAGTEAFF,TGTGCCAGCAGTGGAGCGGGCACTGAAGCTTTCTTT
NA,TRBV20-1,NA,TRBJ1-1,12,CSGGITNTEAFF,TGCAGTGGTGGGATAACGAACACTGAAGCTTTCTTT
TRBD1,TRBV15,NA,TRBJ2-5,12,CATSSTGWGQYF,TGTGCCACCAGCTCGACAGGGTGGGGGCAGTACTTC
NA,TRBV5-4,few,TRBJ2-7,14,CASSLWPPGSEQYF,TGTGCCAGCAGCTTGTGGCCCCCAGGGTCCGAGCAGTACTTC
NA,TRBV3-1,NA,TRBJ2-5,16,CASSQDLRGGVETQYF,TGTGCCAGCAGCCAAGATCTTAGGGGGGGCGTGGAGACCCAGTACTTC
TRBD2,TRBV10-3,NA,TRBJ2-3,14,CASRPSGDTDTQYF,TGTGCCTCCCGCCCTAGCGGGGACACAGATACGCAGTATTTT
NA,TRBV20-1,NA,TRBJ2-7,13,CSARGGFSYEQYF,TGCAGTGCTCGGGGAGGCTTTTCCTACGAGCAGTACTTC
NA,TRBV20-1,NA,TRBJ2-3,14,CSARDLGLWDTQYF,TGCAGTGCTAGAGATCTAGGGCTATGGGATACGCAGTATTTT
NA,TRBV6-2/TRBV6-3,NA,TRBJ1-5,12,CATNPPNQPQHF,TGTGCCACCAACCCCCCCAATCAGCCCCAGCATTTT
TRBD1,TRBV27,NA,TRBJ2-1,17,CASSLFGSRGFPNEQFF,TGTGCCAGCAGTTTATTTGGATCCAGGGGGTTCCCTAATGAGCAGTTCTTC
TRBD2,TRBV5-1,NA,TRBJ2-1,15,CASSPTSGRVGEQFF,TGCGCCAGCAGCCCGACTAGCGGGAGGGTAGGTGAGCAGTTCTTC
NA,TRBV4-3,NA,TRBJ2-7,14,CASSQDGNLGAQYF,TGCGCCAGCAGCCAAGATGGAAACCTGGGGGCGCAGTACTTC
NA,TRBV12-3/TRBV12-4,NA,TRBJ1-1,15,CASSYRREGNTEAFF,TGTGCCAGCAGTTACAGGAGGGAGGGGAACACTGAAGCTTTCTTT
TRBD2,TRBV7-2,few,TRBJ2-1,15,CASRLRLAGAVEQFF,TGTGCCAGCAGACTTCGACTAGCGGGAGCCGTTGAGCAGTTCTTC
NA,TRBV20-1,NA,TRBJ2-7,14,CSASPRQESYEQYF,TGCAGTGCGTCCCCCCGCCAGGAGTCCTACGAGCAGTACTTC
NA,TRBV18,once,TRBJ1-2,13,CASSPGRRGGYTF,TGTGCCAGCTCACCAGGACGGCGGGGAGGCTACACCTTC
NA,TRBV29-1,NA,TRBJ2-7,12,CSVRAGLDEQYF,TGCAGCGTCCGAGCCGGACTTGACGAGCAGTACTTC
NA,TRBV19,many,TRBJ2-5,15,CASKEGRNGIETQYF,TGTGCCAGTAAGGAGGGGCGAAACGGGATTGAGACCCAGTACTTC
NA,TRBV20-1,few,TRBJ1-5,14,CSARDPYARQPQHF,TGCAGTGCTAGAGATCCCTATGCTAGACAGCCCCAGCATTTT
TRBD2,TRBV20-1,many,TRBJ2-7,16,CSAQHGSGGSSYEQYF,TGCAGTGCTCAACATGGTAGCGGGGGGAGCTCCTACGAGCAGTACTTC
NA,TRBV15,NA,TRBJ1-5,16,CATSREPGGGNQPQHF,TGTGCCACCAGCAGAGAACCGGGTGGTGGCAATCAGCCCCAGCATTTT